The T cell receptor beta chain described here comes from a study of blood T cell repertoires in COVID-19. Study-level background: Acute and convalescent COVID-19 specimens originated in the United States, Italy and Spain.

The ends were cut back, 3 bases at V and 0 bases at J, with 11 bases in the middle. This CDR3 has 16 residues. Germline V gives CDR1 LGHNT, CDR2 FRNRAP. In the authors' methods: Amplified reference gene primers provided the basis for estimating nucleated cell counts. The method was immunoSEQ multiplex PCR; TCRdb's version includes in-frame clones alone and lacks a portion of them. The V and J calls and the clone size are those of that table, but D and trimming were determined from the DNA. The sample lists 250,000 to 300,000 clones, around four fifths occurring once. The TCR sequence derives from a man between 60 and 75 years old who had recovered from COVID-19. The source material was peripheral blood. The chain combines TRBV12-5 with TRBJ2-2; D uncertain. The CDR3 loop is CASGLGQVSNTGELFF. The DNA for the CDR3 is TGTGCTAGTGGTTTAGGCCAGGTTTCGAACACCGGGGAGCTGTTTTTT.